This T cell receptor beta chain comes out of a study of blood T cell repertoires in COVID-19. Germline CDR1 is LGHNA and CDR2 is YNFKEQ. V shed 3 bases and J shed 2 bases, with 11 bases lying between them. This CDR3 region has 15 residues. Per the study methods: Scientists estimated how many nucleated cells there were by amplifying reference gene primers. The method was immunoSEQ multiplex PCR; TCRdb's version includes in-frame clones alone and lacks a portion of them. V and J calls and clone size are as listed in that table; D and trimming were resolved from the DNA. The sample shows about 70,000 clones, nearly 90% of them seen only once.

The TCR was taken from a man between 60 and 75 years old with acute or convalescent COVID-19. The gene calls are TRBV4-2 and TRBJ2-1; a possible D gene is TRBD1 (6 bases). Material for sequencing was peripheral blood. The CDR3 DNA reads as TGTGCCAGCAGCCAGCCGGACAGTACCTACAATGAGCAGTTCTTC. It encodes CASSQPDSTYNEQFF.